Listed here are 12 T cell receptor beta chains from one sample, sequenced in a study of post-analysis software for immune sequencing data. Broader study findings: Patients had higher frequencies than controls of five or six TRBV segments, including TRBV5-6, TRBV5-1 and TRBV20-1.

What these receptors recognize is not known. Prepared TCR beta cDNA libraries contained unique molecular identifiers. TCRdb processed the PCR reads anew with MiXCR; each CDR3 protein has one entry. Of roughly 200,000 distinct CDR3 sequences detected, 29% appear once; the ten largest clones hold around 3.2%. The specimen sequenced was blood. These receptors were taken from a girl younger than 18 with multiple sclerosis.

This chain uses TRBV29-1 with TRBJ2-1; 12 bases are a match to TRBD2. The germline V gene has CDR1 SQVTM and CDR2 ANQGSEA. The V segment lost 4 bases and the J segment 4 bases; nucleotides outside the gene matches: 5. This CDR3 has 15 residues. In DNA, the CDR3 is TGCAGCGTTGCCGGACTAGCGGGAAAGTACAATGAGCAGTTCTTC. Protein: CSVAGLAGKYNEQFF.

This clonotype was counted many times. V gene TRBV12-3 or TRBV12-4 combines with J gene TRBJ1-1; D remains unclear. The V and J ends lost 8 bases and 0 bases respectively, with 13 bases between them. The CDR3 runs 14 residues. This CDR3 reads CASPLGTLNTEAFF. CDR3 coding DNA: TGTGCCAGCCCTTTAGGAACCTTGAACACTGAAGCTTTCTTT.

To note about this clonotype: This may come from a read error, since a much larger clone is one base off. V is TRBV6-6 and J is TRBJ1-1; 8 bases map to TRBD1. Germline CDR1 reads MNHNY; CDR2 reads SVGAGI (reference sequence). This CDR3 has 13 residues. V gave up 5 bases and J gave up 10 bases; unmatched junction bases: 9. The DNA for the CDR3 is TGTGCCAGCAGTCATACCGGGACAGGACGAGCTTTCTTT. It translates to CASSHTGTGRAFF.

V gene TRBV5-1 combines with J gene TRBJ1-2, with TRBD1 identical over 9 bases. CDR1 and CDR2 from the germline V gene are SGHRS and YFSETQ. The V segment lost 4 bases and the J segment 2 bases; nucleotides outside the gene matches: 12. The length of the CDR3 is 17 residues. CDR3 sequence reads: CASSPTLDRGMNYGYTF. CDR3 in DNA: TGCGCCAGCAGCCCTACTCTGGACAGGGGAATGAACTATGGCTACACCTTC. Variable domain in full (rest from reference TRBV5-1 and TRBJ1-2): KAGVTQTPRYLIKTRGQQVTLSCSPISGHRSVSWYQQTPGQGLQFLFEYFSETQRNKGNFPGRFSGRQFSNSRSEMNVSTLELGDSALYLCASSPTLDRGMNYGYTFGSGTRLTVV.

This clonotype has ten or more counts. The chain carries TRBV29-1 and TRBJ2-3; D call uncertain. Trimming shortened V by 3 bases and J by 4 bases, and 5 bases separated the two germline ends. The V gene's germline CDR1 is SQVTM and CDR2 ANQGSEA. This CDR3 has 11 residues. CDR3 loop: CSVDRSDTQYF. The CDR3 nucleotides are TGCAGCGTTGACCGGTCAGATACGCAGTATTTT.

With respect to this clonotype: A single base separates this from a much larger clone, so it may be a read error. V usage is TRBV7-2 and J usage is TRBJ2-3, with D maybe TRBD1 (5 bases). This CDR3 is built from 14 residues. V dropped 0 bases and J dropped 10 bases, with 14 bases sitting between them. CDR1 is SGHTA and CDR2 is FQGNSA in the germline V gene. The CDR3, as DNA: TGTGCCAGCAGCTTAGCGATCCAGCAGGGCCCGCAGTATTTT. Its protein product is CASSLAIQQGPQYF. Filled out from reference TRBV7-2 and TRBJ2-3, the complete variable domain reads GAGVSQSPSNKVTEKGKDVELRCDPISGHTALYWYRQSLGQGLEFLIYFQGNSAPDKSGLPSDRFSAERTGGSVSTLTIQRTQQEDSAVYLCASSLAIQQGPQYFGPGTRLTVL.

The genes are TRBV6-6 and TRBJ2-2, with D possibly called TRBD1 or TRBD2 (6 bases each). Germline V CDR1 and CDR2: MNHNY, SVGAGI (reference sequence). The CDR3 runs 13 residues. V was shortened by 5 bases and J by 5 bases, with 9 bases between the two germline ends. The CDR3 nucleotides are TGTGCCAGCAGTGGGGGGCGGACCGGGGAGCTGTTTTTT. It specifies CASSGGRTGELFF.

V gene TRBV11-2 combines with J gene TRBJ2-1; 7 positions match TRBD2. CDR1 and CDR2 from the germline V gene are SGHAT and FQNNGV. The CDR3 has 21 residues. V trimming: 4 bases; J trimming: 5 bases; junction bases outside the gene matches: 26. CDR3: CASSSGLGNFGARVSNNEQFF. CDR3 sequence (DNA): TGTGCCAGCAGCTCCGGACTAGGAAACTTCGGCGCGAGGGTCTCTAACAATGAGCAGTTCTTC.

This clonotype came up a few times. V usage is TRBV6-2 or TRBV6-3 and J usage is TRBJ1-5; D call uncertain. This CDR3 region has 15 residues. Germline CDR1 reads MNHEY; CDR2 reads SVGEGT. V shed 1 base and J shed 2 bases, with 9 bases lying between them. The CDR3 spells CASSYYGGGNQPQHF. CDR3 sequence (DNA): TGTGCCAGCAGTTACTACGGTGGTGGCAATCAGCCCCAGCATTTT.

In regard to this clonotype: It may be a read error: a sequence one base away is much more abundant. The chain links TRBV15 to TRBJ2-1; the D gene is possibly TRBD2 (5 bases). Near its end, the DNA agrees better with TRBJ2-7, so the J call may be wrong. The CDR3 is made up of 17 amino acids. Germline loops: CDR1 LNHNV, CDR2 YYDKDF (reference sequence). CDR3 residues: CATSRDPSSASYNEQYF. CDR3 bases: TGTGCCACCAGCAGGGATCCTAGTAGCGCATCCTACAATGAGCAGTACTTC.

CDR3 DNA: TGTGCCAGCAGCGTAGAACAGGGGTTGGGCGAGCAGTACTTC. Translated: CASSVEQGLGEQYF. The chain links TRBV9 to TRBJ2-5, with 7 bases lining up with TRBD1. Matching the DNA end better, TRBJ2-7 makes the J call doubtful. This CDR3 spans 14 amino acids. Germline V CDR1 and CDR2: SGDLS, YYNGEE.

This clonotype was seen ten or more times. The chain uses TRBV5-1 and TRBJ1-2, with a weak D call TRBD1 (5 bases). Germline CDR1 and CDR2: SGHRS and YFSETQ. The CDR3 contains 16 residues. Trimming pared 5 bases from V and 6 bases from J, leaving 23 bases between. This CDR3 is CASSSGPELRGDGYTF. DNA for the CDR3: TGCGCCAGCAGTTCAGGTCCGGAACTAAGAGGGGATGGCTACACCTTC.